The T cell receptor (beta chain) described here comes from a study of cytomegalovirus exposure and HLA in healthy donors. The CDR3 covers 14 residues. Germline CDR1 and CDR2: SGHTA and FQGNSA. Findings and limits, study-wide: Cytomegalovirus-associated TCR beta chains were listed, numbering 164. Earlier findings revealed that most TCR beta V segments proved productive either about 90% or about 30% of the time. 16,951 TCR beta sequences were associated with HLA alleles at 0.05 false discovery rate in a later analysis.

As to this clone: Its antigen is as yet unknown. A read error may account for a junction end that differs from germline.

With 60 Vbeta and 13 Jbeta primers, the PCR was carried out. Repertoires were generated with immunoSEQ multiplex PCR, while TCRdb's copy carries only in-frame clones and drops some. The table shows approximately 190,000 clones, with 75% to 90% occurring only once. This receptor was identified in a man aged 35 to 55 in good health and CMV-seropositive. The chain carries TRBV7-2 and TRBJ1-1, with 11 bases fitting TRBD1. Sequenced material: PBMCs. In DNA, the CDR3 is TGTGCCAGCAGATTAAACCCCCCAGGACAGGGGGCCCCGTTT. It is translated as CASRLNPPGQGAPF.